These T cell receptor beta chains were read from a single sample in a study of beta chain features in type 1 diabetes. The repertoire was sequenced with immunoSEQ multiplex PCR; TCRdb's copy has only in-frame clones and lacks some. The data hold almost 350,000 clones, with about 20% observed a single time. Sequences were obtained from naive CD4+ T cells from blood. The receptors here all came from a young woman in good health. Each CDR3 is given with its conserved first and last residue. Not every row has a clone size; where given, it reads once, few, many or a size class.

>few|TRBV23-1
CASSQISLDSSTDTQYF
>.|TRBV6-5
CASSYSGGKNTEAFF
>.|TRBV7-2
CASSPRTGRDEQYF
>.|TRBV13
CASSSRTGLGNTIYF
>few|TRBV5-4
CASSLGGTYEQYF
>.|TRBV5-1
CASSPGLAGGEQYF
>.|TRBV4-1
CASTSRLTGWDEQYF
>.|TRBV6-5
CASMGGQPYQETQYF
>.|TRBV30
CAWSARGLLGNTEAFF
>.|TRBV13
CASSRREVSSYNEQFF
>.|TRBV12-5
CASGLVLGGRDEQYF
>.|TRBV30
CAWSVGLAVNNEQFF
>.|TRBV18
CASSFTRDQPQHF
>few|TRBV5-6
CASSPGAGLSYEQYF
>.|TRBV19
CASSTGPNSGTPYEQYF
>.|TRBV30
CAWSVGGYEQYF
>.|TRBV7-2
CASGTQGKETQYF
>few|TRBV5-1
CASMETDQETQYF
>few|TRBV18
CASSSSRDLEQYF
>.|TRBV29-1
CSVDQGYEQYF
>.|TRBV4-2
CASSQETQANTEAFF
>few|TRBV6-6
CASSYSSLFGYTF
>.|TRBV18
CASSPNSAEGYTF
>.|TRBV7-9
CASSFSGYEQYF
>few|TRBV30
CAWGHLGQANTEAFF
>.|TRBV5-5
CASSLGSTSTDTQYF
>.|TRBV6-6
CASGMGGSGYEQYF
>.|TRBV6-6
CASSSGTSVREQFF
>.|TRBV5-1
CASSPWTSGSGETQYF
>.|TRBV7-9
CASSPLAAQETQYF
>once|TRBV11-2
CASSLAQLNTEAFF
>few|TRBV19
CASSMGSWTGPNTEAFF
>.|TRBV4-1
CASSQEGEGFSGNTIYF
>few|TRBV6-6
CASLAQNYGYTF
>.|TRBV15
CATSREGETGDTGELFF
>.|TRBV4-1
CASSQLGLAGGTDTQYF